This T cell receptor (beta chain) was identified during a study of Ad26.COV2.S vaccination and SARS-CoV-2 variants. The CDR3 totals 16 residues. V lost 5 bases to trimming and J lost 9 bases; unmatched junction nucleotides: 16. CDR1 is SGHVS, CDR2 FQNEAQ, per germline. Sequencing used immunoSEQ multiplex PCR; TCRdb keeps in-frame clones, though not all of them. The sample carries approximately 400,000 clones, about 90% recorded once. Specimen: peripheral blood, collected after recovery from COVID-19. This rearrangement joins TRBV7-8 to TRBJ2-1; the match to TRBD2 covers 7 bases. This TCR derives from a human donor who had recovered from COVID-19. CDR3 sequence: CASSPQDGDYALEQFF. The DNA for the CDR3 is TGTGCCAGCAGCCCCCAGGATGGGGACTACGCTCTTGAGCAGTTCTTC. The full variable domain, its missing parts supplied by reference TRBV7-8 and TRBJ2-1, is GAGVSQSPRYKVAKRGQDVALRCDPISGHVSLFWYQQALGQGPEFLTYFQNEAQLDKSGLPSDRFFAERPEGSVSTLKIQRTQQEDSAVYLCASSPQDGDYALEQFFGPGTRLTVL.